These 9 T cell receptor beta chains originate from one sample sequenced in a study of blood T cell repertoires in COVID-19. The data were produced by immunoSEQ multiplex PCR, yet TCRdb's version contains in-frame clones alone and is incomplete. The table lists more than 150,000 clones, 90% of them singletons. Sequencing input: peripheral blood. These TCRs come from a man aged 50-59 years with acute or convalescent COVID-19.

The chain uses TRBV4-1 and TRBJ2-5; D perhaps matches TRBD2 (5 bases). The CDR3 runs 16 residues. Trimming stripped 1 base from V and 3 bases from J, with 15 bases between. From germline, CDR1 is MGHRA and CDR2 YSYEKL. The CDR3 bases are TGCGCCAGCAGCCAAGTCCTCGGCCGGCGGGAAGAGACCCAGTACTTC. It encodes CASSQVLGRREETQYF.

CDR3 sequence: CASSSSGGAYNEQFF. The DNA for the CDR3 is TGTGCCAGCAGTTCTAGCGGGGGGGCCTACAATGAGCAGTTCTTC. V is TRBV6-6 and J is TRBJ2-1; 12 bases agree with TRBD2. Trimming at V came to 4 bases and at J to 2 bases, leaving 0 bases not matched to a gene. CDR1 and CDR2 from the germline V gene are MNHNY and SVGAGI (reference sequence). The CDR3 is made up of 15 amino acids.

V gene TRBV7-9 combines with J gene TRBJ2-3; 10 bases are shared with TRBD2. Germline trimming cut 2 bases from V and 8 bases from J; bases unmatched to any gene: 13. Per germline, CDR1 SEHNR and CDR2 FQNEAQ (reference sequence). The CDR3 extends over 17 amino acids. This CDR3 is CASSLLSSGGYTSTQYF. Here the CDR3 DNA reads TGTGCCAGCAGCTTACTGTCTAGCGGGGGATACACCAGTACGCAGTATTTT.

The rearrangement joins TRBV19 to TRBJ1-1, with D unresolved. The CDR3 length is 14 residues. V was shortened by 7 bases and J by 1 base, with 13 bases between the two germline ends. Germline V gene sequence: CDR1 LNHDA, CDR2 SQIVND (reference sequence). This CDR3 reads CASIASRSNTEAFF. In DNA form, the CDR3 reads TGTGCCAGTATCGCCTCCAGATCGAACACTGAAGCTTTCTTT.

This chain connects TRBV6-5 to TRBJ1-1, with D hard to call. V dropped 8 bases and J dropped 1 base, with 14 bases sitting between them. The CDR3 sequence is 14 residues long. The germline V gene encodes CDR1 MNHEY and CDR2 SVGAGI. Here the CDR3 reads CASLRLLGNTEAFF. In nucleotides, the CDR3 is TGTGCCAGCCTACGTCTACTTGGGAACACTGAAGCTTTCTTT.

The rearrangement uses TRBV4-1 and TRBJ1-2, with a possible D match to TRBD1 (6 bases). The CDR3 has 15 amino acids. V lost 1 base and J 2 bases, leaving 11 bases between the germline ends. Germline values: CDR1 MGHRA, CDR2 YSYEKL. The CDR3 loop is CASSQGTGHNYGYTF. The CDR3 coding sequence is TGCGCCAGCAGCCAAGGAACAGGGCACAACTATGGCTACACCTTC.

The chain employs TRBV28 and TRBJ2-2; 8 nucleotides line up with TRBD2. The germline V gene has CDR1 MDHEN and CDR2 SYDVKM. The V segment lost 4 bases and the J segment 7 bases; nucleotides outside the gene matches: 11. This CDR3 comprises 16 residues. The CDR3 DNA reads TGTGCCAGCAGTTCCGGGGGGACTAGGGTTGGCGGGGAGCTGTTTTTT. It codes for CASSSGGTRVGGELFF.

This clone was counted a single time. The chain links TRBV7-8 to TRBJ2-1, with TRBD1 identical over 9 bases. The junction had 5 bases not matched to a gene; V was cut back by 2 bases and J by 6 bases. The germline gives CDR1 SGHVS, CDR2 FQNEAQ. The CDR3 runs 15 residues. This CDR3 reads CASSLKQGAANEQFF. CDR3 DNA sequence: TGTGCCAGCAGCTTAAAACAGGGGGCGGCCAATGAGCAGTTCTTC.

This chain joins TRBV24-1 and TRBJ2-3; D may be TRBD2 (7 bases). Trimming pared 1 base from V and 2 bases from J, leaving 12 bases between. The CDR3 runs to 16 residues. CDR1 and CDR2 (germline): KGHDR, SFDVKD. The DNA of the CDR3 is TGTGCCACCAGTGATTTTGGGGGGGCACTCACAGATACGCAGTATTTT. Its translation: CATSDFGGALTDTQYF.